These 5 T cell receptor beta chains were sequenced from one sample in a study of T cells expressing NK-cell markers. TCRdb re-called the 5' RACE reads; one entry per CDR3 protein, DNA not given. The sample table includes 350,000 to 450,000 distinct CDR3 sequences. The material sequenced was blood T cells: a sorted CD56 or NKG2C T cell subset, CD4+ or CD8+ T cells, or bulk PBMC T cells (not recorded which). These TCRs come from a man aged 18-70 years in good health.

V is TRBV5-1 and J is TRBJ1-2; TCRdb proposes TRBD1, but this gene call is untestable without DNA. The germline V gene encodes CDR1 SGHRS and CDR2 YFSETQ. The CDR3 is 15 amino acids. CDR3 protein: CASSLVQGGYYGYTF. The whole variable domain, filled in from reference TRBV5-1 and TRBJ1-2, reads KAGVTQTPRYLIKTRGQQVTLSCSPISGHRSVSWYQQTPGQGLQFLFEYFSETQRNKGNFPGRFSGRQFSNSRSEMNVSTLELGDSALYLCASSLVQGGYYGYTFGSGTRLTVV.

The chain combines TRBV12-3 or TRBV12-4 with TRBJ2-4. There are 11 residues in the CDR3. Here the CDR3 reads CASSSQNIQYF.

The chain links TRBV28 to TRBJ2-7; TCRdb returns TRBD2, unconfirmable since there is no DNA. Germline V lookup: CDR1 MDHEN, CDR2 SYDVKM. There are 17 residues in the CDR3. CDR3 loop: CASRTPGLAGGSYEQYF. Combining the CDR3 with reference TRBV28 and TRBJ2-7 gives the whole variable domain DVKVTQSSRYLVKRTGEKVFLECVQDMDHENMFWYRQDPGLGLRLIYFSYDVKMKEKGDIPEGYSVSREKKERFSLILESASTNQTSMYLCASRTPGLAGGSYEQYFGPGTRLTVT.

This rearrangement joins TRBV5-1 to TRBJ2-7; TCRdb names TRBD1, which stays unverified in the absence of DNA. CDR3 length: 15 amino acids. Germline values: CDR1 SGHRS, CDR2 YFSETQ. The CDR3 spells CASSYQTGGADEQYF.

The rearrangement uses TRBV11-1 and TRBJ2-1; without DNA, the TCRdb call of TRBD1 cannot be checked. The CDR3 loop spans 15 amino acids. Looked up from germline, CDR1 is SGHAT and CDR2 is FQDESV (reference sequence). The CDR3 spells CASSPRDSRWDEQFF. Filled out from reference TRBV11-1 and TRBJ2-1, the complete variable domain reads EAEVAQSPRYKITEKSQAVAFWCDPISGHATLYWYRQILGQGPELLVQFQDESVVDDSQLPKDRFSAERLKGVDSTLKIQPAELGDSAMYLCASSPRDSRWDEQFFGPGTRLTVL.